This TCR beta chain was identified in a study of T cells after yellow fever vaccination. The study's findings and limits: Weaker overall, the secondary response nonetheless peaked faster (day 5 versus 15). The study noted that FACS-sorted repertoires could contain abundant clonotypes contaminating from the bulk population. At approximately 96% for CD4 and about 88% for CD8, most primary-vaccination clones showed up again after the booster.

Germline V gene data show CDR1 as SGHTA and CDR2 as FQGNSA. The J segment lost 7 bases and the V segment lost 7 bases, leaving 9 bases of the junction unmatched. The CDR3 extends over 14 amino acids. Concerning this clonotype itself: Its matching antigen is unknown.

In making TCR cDNA, 5'RACE template switching added a universal primer site and UMIs to it. A single record per CDR3 protein comes from TCRdb applying MiXCR to the 5' RACE reads. The data contain more than 450,000 distinct CDR3 sequences, 21% of them seen just once; the ten biggest clones take up around 16%. The chain couples TRBV7-2 to TRBJ2-2; TRBD2 agrees at 7 bases. The sequenced sample was PBMCs, obtained 21 days after the first yellow fever vaccination. This clonotype was sampled from a man between 18 and 29 years old who received the YFV17D yellow fever vaccine. CDR3 bases: TGTGCCAGCACCCCGGGACTAATTCTCGGGGAGCTGTTTTTT. It specifies CASTPGLILGELFF.